Listed here are 25 T cell receptor beta chains from one sample, sequenced in a study of graft-versus-host responses after intestinal transplantation. The table came from immunoSEQ multiplex PCR; TCRdb's copy has only in-frame clones and leaves some out. The sample comprises approximately 110,000 clones, approximately 94% of which are singletons, and 0.23% rests with the top ten. These receptors have no identified antigens. Specimen: unstimulated CD4+ T cells sorted from spleen or lymph node cells, collected before transplant. The receptor set was obtained from a human donor who was the organ donor for an intestinal transplant.

The chain couples TRBV6-6 to TRBJ2-7; 9 nucleotides line up with TRBD1. Unmatched junction bases numbered 7, after V lost 2 bases and J lost 5 bases. This CDR3 has 15 amino acids. In germline, CDR1 is MNHNY, CDR2 SVGAGI (reference sequence). DNA for the CDR3: TGTGCCAGCAGTTACCCTACAGGGGGCCGCAACGAGCAGTACTTC. Translating it yields CASSYPTGGRNEQYF.

The chain is built from TRBV6-1 and TRBJ2-3, with D maybe TRBD2 (6 bases). The CDR3 length is 14 residues. Germline CDR1 is MNHNS and CDR2 is SASEGT. V was pared by 6 bases and J by 8 bases, with 18 bases between. CDR3 loop: CASRERVGGSTQYF. Here the CDR3 DNA reads TGTGCCAGCAGAGAGCGGGTGGGTGGGAGTACGCAGTATTTT.

The V call is TRBV6-1, the J call TRBJ2-7; a possible D gene is TRBD1 (6 bases). Germline CDR1 and CDR2: MNHNS and SASEGT. The CDR3 length is 15 residues. V gave up 7 bases and J gave up 0 bases, with 16 bases separating them. Here the CDR3 DNA reads TGTGCCAGCAAAATTCAGACAGGCCTCTCCTACGAGCAGTACTTC. Amino acids: CASKIQTGLSYEQYF.

The chain is built from TRBV11-3 and TRBJ2-7, with D possibly being TRBD1 (6 bases). Germline-derived CDR1 and CDR2 are SGHNT and YENEEA. There are 15 residues in the CDR3. V was shortened by 3 bases and J by 1 base, with 13 bases between the two germline ends. The CDR3 loop is CASSFRGFKSYEQYF. In nucleotides, the CDR3 is TGTGCCAGCAGCTTCAGGGGCTTCAAATCCTACGAGCAGTACTTC.

The sample holds one count of this clone. J is TRBJ1-5 and V is TRBV28, with 10 bases lining up with TRBD1. CDR1 is MDHEN, CDR2 SYDVKM, per germline. V shed 3 bases, J shed 7 bases, and the junction held 6 bases outside the gene matches. This CDR3 has 15 residues. In DNA, the CDR3 is TGTGCCAGCAGTTTCGGGGGACAGGGGTCACAGCCCCAGCATTTT. Encoded protein: CASSFGGQGSQPQHF. Full variable domain (rest looked up from reference TRBV28 and TRBJ1-5): DVKVTQSSRYLVKRTGEKVFLECVQDMDHENMFWYRQDPGLGLRLIYFSYDVKMKEKGDIPEGYSVSREKKERFSLILESASTNQTSMYLCASSFGGQGSQPQHFGDGTRLSIL.

V usage is TRBV6-1 and J usage is TRBJ1-2; no clear D gene. The CDR3 is 11 amino acids. Between the trimmed V and J ends, which lost 3 bases and 9 bases, there was a span of 8 bases. Per the germline V gene, CDR1 is MNHNS and CDR2 is SASEGT. The CDR3 loop is CASSEPVRYTF. The CDR3 nucleotides are TGTGCCAGCAGTGAGCCGGTCCGCTACACCTTC.

This clone was seen just once. The rearrangement uses TRBV4-2 and TRBJ2-1; no clear D. This CDR3 region has 18 residues. V shed 0 bases and J shed 2 bases, with 17 bases lying between them. Germline V CDR1 and CDR2: LGHNA, YNFKEQ. DNA of the CDR3: TGTGCCAGCAGCCAAGAAGGCCCGACAATAGAAGCCTACAATGAGCAGTTCTTC. Amino acids: CASSQEGPTIEAYNEQFF.

The genes are TRBV11-2 and TRBJ1-5; D is possibly TRBD1 (6 bases). This CDR3 comprises 13 residues. Trimming took 8 bases from V and 1 from J, leaving 9 bases between them. CDR1 is SGHAT and CDR2 is FQNNGV in the germline V gene. CDR3 in DNA: TGTGCCAGCGGCACAGGGAGCAATCAGCCCCAGCATTTT. Residues: CASGTGSNQPQHF.

This chain joins TRBV7-2 and TRBJ1-2, with D unresolved. The CDR3 extends over 14 amino acids. The V and J ends lost 4 bases and 6 bases respectively, with 15 bases between them. The germline V gene has CDR1 SGHTA and CDR2 FQGNSA. CDR3 in DNA: TGTGCCAGCAGCTCCGTGGGCCTAAGCAATGGCTACACCTTC. This codes for CASSSVGLSNGYTF.

The V call is TRBV25-1, the J call TRBJ1-1; D may be TRBD1 (6 bases). Trimming shortened V by 5 bases and J by 4 bases, and 14 bases separated the two germline ends. From germline, CDR1 is MGHDK and CDR2 SYGVNS. The CDR3 has 14 residues. CDR3 sequence (DNA): TGTGCCAGCAGTAACAGGGCGGGGGGCACTGAAGCTTTCTTT. It translates to CASSNRAGGTEAFF.

In regard to this clone: A read error may account for a junction end that differs from germline. V gene TRBV5-4 combines with J gene TRBJ2-4; TRBD2 is a possible D gene (5 bases). Germline CDR1 and CDR2: SGHNT and YYREEE (reference sequence). CDR3 length equals 15 residues. Here the CDR3 reads CASSHGGLAKNIQNF. The CDR3 DNA follows: TGTGCCAGCAGCCACGGAGGTCTAGCCAAAAACATTCAGAACTTC.

In this sample, this clone turned up once. The V gene is TRBV28, the J gene TRBJ2-7, with TRBD1 identical over 7 bases. V trimming: 2 bases; J trimming: 7 bases; junction bases outside the gene matches: 26. Germline V CDR1 and CDR2: MDHEN, SYDVKM. This CDR3 has 20 amino acids. The CDR3 DNA reads TGTGCCAGCAGTTTAACTTATTGGGGCCCCGTGGGACAGAGTTCTCGGGAGCAGTACTTC. Its translation is CASSLTYWGPVGQSSREQYF.

This chain joins TRBV10-3 and TRBJ1-5; D ambiguous. CDR3 length: 12 residues. Germline CDR1 reads ENHRY; CDR2 reads SYGVKD. Trimming removed 2 bases from V and 5 bases from J, with 4 bases in between. CDR3 nucleotide sequence: TGTGCCATCAGTGAGACAGATCAGCCCCAGCATTTT. This translates into CAISETDQPQHF.

The J gene is TRBJ1-5, the V gene TRBV19, with 10 nucleotides matching TRBD1. Germline CDR1 LNHDA, CDR2 SQIVND (reference sequence). This CDR3 is 15 amino acids long. V trimming: 5 bases; J trimming: 9 bases; junction bases outside the gene matches: 10. CDR3 amino acids: CASSADMTGGLPQHF. As DNA, the CDR3 is TGTGCCAGTAGTGCCGATATGACAGGGGGCTTGCCCCAGCATTTT.

The chain joins TRBV9 to TRBJ2-1; possible D gene TRBD1, 5 bases. The length of the CDR3 is 15 residues. Germline V CDR1 and CDR2: SGDLS, YYNGEE. Trimming pared 2 bases from V and 4 bases from J, leaving 13 bases between. The DNA for the CDR3 is TGTGCCAGCAGCGTTATAACAGGAAATTACAATGAGCAGTTCTTC. Translation gives CASSVITGNYNEQFF. The variable domain in full, with the rest retrieved from reference TRBV9 and TRBJ2-1, is DSGVTQTPKHLITATGQRVTLRCSPRSGDLSVYWYQQSLDQGLQFLIQYYNGEERAKGNILERFSAQQFPDLHSELNLSSLELGDSALYFCASSVITGNYNEQFFGPGTRLTVL.

J is TRBJ2-7 and V is TRBV7-2, with a possible D match to TRBD1 (6 bases). This CDR3 spans 14 amino acids. Germline assignment: CDR1 SGHTA and CDR2 FQGNSA. Trimming removed 0 bases at V and 2 bases at J, with 8 bases between. The CDR3 spells CASSLATGTYEQYF. The CDR3, as DNA: TGTGCCAGCAGCTTAGCTACAGGGACCTACGAGCAGTACTTC. Full variable domain (remainder filled in from reference TRBV7-2 and TRBJ2-7): GAGVSQSPSNKVTEKGKDVELRCDPISGHTALYWYRQSLGQGLEFLIYFQGNSAPDKSGLPSDRFSAERTGGSVSTLTIQRTQQEDSAVYLCASSLATGTYEQYFGPGTRLTVT.

This chain links TRBV5-1 with TRBJ2-3; TRBD1 might be the D (6 bases). V lost 3 bases and J 4 bases, leaving 12 bases between the germline ends. Germline values: CDR1 SGHRS, CDR2 YFSETQ. This CDR3 has 14 residues. CDR3 sequence: CASSSGTGSDTQYF. Written as DNA, the CDR3 is TGCGCCAGCAGCTCTGGCACAGGGTCAGATACGCAGTATTTT. The whole variable domain, remainder taken from reference TRBV5-1 and TRBJ2-3, is KAGVTQTPRYLIKTRGQQVTLSCSPISGHRSVSWYQQTPGQGLQFLFEYFSETQRNKGNFPGRFSGRQFSNSRSEMNVSTLELGDSALYLCASSSGTGSDTQYFGPGTRLTVL.

J is TRBJ1-3 and V is TRBV2; 10 bases are shared with TRBD1. The length of the CDR3 is 15 residues. With V trimmed by 1 base and J by 4 bases, 1 base remained unmatched. Germline V CDR1 and CDR2: SNHLY, FYNNEI. The CDR3, as DNA: TGTGCCAGCAGTGAAGGGACAGGGGGAGGAAACACCATATATTTT. Translating gives CASSEGTGGGNTIYF.

V is TRBV5-1 and J is TRBJ2-6; D is unresolved. The V and J ends lost 0 bases and 0 bases respectively, with 4 bases between them. The CDR3 loop spans 15 amino acids. Germline V gene lookup returns CDR1 SGHRS and CDR2 YFSETQ. The CDR3 coding sequence is TGCGCCAGCAGCTTGGACAACTCTGGGGCCAACGTCCTGACTTTC. Amino acids: CASSLDNSGANVLTF.

This clone was seen once. The V and J genes are TRBV10-1 and TRBJ2-1; 8 bases line up with TRBD1. The CDR3 loop spans 15 amino acids. CDR1 is WNHNN and CDR2 is SYGVQD in the germline V gene (reference sequence). V lost 2 bases, J lost 5 bases, and 5 bases stayed unmatched. This chain's CDR3 is CASSELGTGNNEQFF. CDR3 in DNA: TGCGCCAGCAGTGAGCTGGGGACAGGTAACAATGAGCAGTTCTTC.

This sequence joins TRBV4-3 and TRBJ1-5; D call uncertain. V dropped 0 bases and J dropped 1 base, with 1 base sitting between them. The CDR3 is 13 residues long. Germline loops: CDR1 LGHNA, CDR2 YSLEER. The CDR3 DNA reads as TGCGCCAGCAGCCAAGACAGCAATCAGCCCCAGCATTTT. Translation gives CASSQDSNQPQHF.

The chain joins TRBV25-1 to TRBJ2-4; a weak D match, TRBD1 (5 bases). Germline values: CDR1 MGHDK, CDR2 SYGVNS. CDR3 length: 13 amino acids. V shed 6 bases and J shed 0 bases, with 6 bases lying between them. The CDR3 region is CASRRGAKNIQYF. The DNA of the CDR3 is TGTGCCAGCAGAAGGGGAGCCAAAAACATTCAGTACTTC. Using reference TRBV25-1 and TRBJ2-4 for the parts outside the CDR3, the full variable domain is EADIYQTPRYLVIGTGKKITLECSQTMGHDKMYWYQQDPGMELHLIHYSYGVNSTEKGDLSSESTVSRIRTEHFPLTLESARPSHTSQYLCASRRGAKNIQYFGAGTRLSVL.

The gene calls are TRBV4-3 and TRBJ1-2; D is perhaps TRBD1 (6 bases). The CDR3 is 15 amino acids. Trimming removed 0 bases at V and 8 bases at J, with 16 bases between. Per germline, CDR1 LGHNA and CDR2 YSLEER. CDR3 sequence reads: CASSQDGGLPRGYTF. The CDR3 DNA follows: TGCGCCAGCAGCCAAGATGGGGGCCTCCCTCGGGGCTACACCTTC.

This clone was recorded a few times. The chain joins TRBV6-5 to TRBJ2-7; 7 nucleotides line up with TRBD1. With 0 bases clipped from V and 2 bases from J, the junction kept 4 bases outside the gene matches. The length of the CDR3 is 15 residues. Looked up from germline, CDR1 is MNHEY and CDR2 is SVGAGI. The CDR3 sequence: CASSYSDRAAYEQYF. The CDR3 bases are TGTGCCAGCAGTTACTCAGACAGGGCGGCCTACGAGCAGTACTTC.

This rearrangement joins TRBV7-2 to TRBJ2-2; the D is unclear. Trimming cost V 5 bases and J 2 bases, with 9 bases left between them. Per the germline V gene, CDR1 is SGHTA and CDR2 is FQGNSA. The CDR3 sequence is 14 residues long. The CDR3: CASSPGLNTGELFF. The CDR3 nucleotides read TGTGCCAGCAGCCCCGGGCTTAACACCGGGGAGCTGTTTTTT.